This entry features one T cell receptor (beta chain) sequence. Its antigen is as yet unknown. From germline, CDR1 is SGHAT and CDR2 FQNNGV. The CDR3 runs to 16 residues. V trimming: 6 bases; J trimming: 3 bases; junction bases outside the gene matches: 13. This sample stems from a study of cytomegalovirus exposure and HLA in healthy donors. Overall study results and limits: Earlier results showed most TCR beta V segments being productive about 90% or about 30% of the time.

The PCR ran on 60 Vbeta and 13 Jbeta primers. Produced via immunoSEQ multiplex PCR; TCRdb's table is partial and in-frame only. The sample lists around 140,000 clones, under 75% seen once, with less than 3% in the top ten. The chain recombines TRBV11-2 with TRBJ2-7; 8 bases line up with TRBD2. The clonotype comes from a woman aged 40 to 50 in good health and CMV-seronegative. What was sequenced was PBMCs. CDR3 in amino acids: CASRTTAGGSFYEQYF. CDR3 sequence (DNA): TGTGCCAGCAGAACTACGGCGGGGGGATCGTTCTACGAGCAGTACTTC.